The 29 T cell receptor beta chains below all came from one sample that was sequenced in a study of blood T cell repertoires in COVID-19. Assay used: immunoSEQ multiplex PCR; TCRdb lists only in-frame clones, some missing. The sample holds more than 200,000 clones, approximately 84% seen once. Source material: peripheral blood. The receptors were gathered from a man aged 45-65 years with COVID-19, enrolled during active disease.

The genes are TRBV27 and TRBJ1-3; no clear D. Germline values: CDR1 MNHEY, CDR2 SMNVEV (reference sequence). Between the trimmed V and J ends, which lost 1 base and 4 bases, there was a span of 5 bases. The CDR3 runs 13 residues. The CDR3 coding sequence is TGTGCCAGCAGTTTATTGAGGGGAAACACCATATATTTT. Amino acids: CASSLLRGNTIYF.

The chain is built from TRBV9 and TRBJ1-1, with TRBD1 matching 7 bases. The CDR3 covers 14 residues. The J segment lost 4 bases and the V segment lost 0 bases, leaving 3 bases of the junction unmatched. Germline V gene data show CDR1 as SGDLS and CDR2 as YYNGEE. CDR3 amino acids: CASSVVNRGTEAFF. DNA of the CDR3: TGTGCCAGCAGCGTAGTTAACAGGGGCACTGAAGCTTTCTTT.

The J gene is TRBJ2-3, the V gene TRBV5-1; a weak D match, TRBD1 (6 bases). Per the germline V gene, CDR1 is SGHRS and CDR2 is YFSETQ. The CDR3 contains 13 residues. Trimming pared 4 bases from V and 5 bases from J, leaving 11 bases between. CDR3 loop: CASSPDRLDTQYF. In DNA, the CDR3 is TGCGCCAGCAGCCCCGACAGGTTAGATACGCAGTATTTT.

The CDR3 region has the DNA TGTGCCAGCAGTTATCTTGAGCGCGAGACCCAGTACTTC. This gives the protein CASSYLERETQYF. J is TRBJ2-5 and V is TRBV6-5; no reliable D call. CDR1 and CDR2 from the germline V gene are MNHEY and SVGAGI. V was shortened by 3 bases and J by 5 bases, with 10 bases between the two germline ends. This CDR3 region has 13 residues.

The J gene is TRBJ1-6, the V gene TRBV6-5; the match to TRBD1 covers 8 bases. Germline loops: CDR1 MNHEY, CDR2 SVGAGI. Trimming took 0 bases from V and 9 from J; bases not matched to a gene: 4. This CDR3 comprises 15 residues. DNA for the CDR3: TGTGCCAGCAGTTACTCTGGACAGGGAAGTTCACCCCTCCACTTT. Residues: CASSYSGQGSSPLHF.

The rearrangement links TRBV7-9 to TRBJ1-6; TRBD1 matches 10 bases. The V segment lost 4 bases and the J segment 9 bases; nucleotides outside the gene matches: 6. The CDR3 runs 15 residues. The germline gives CDR1 SEHNR, CDR2 FQNEAQ (reference sequence). The CDR3 loop reads CASSSSGQGGSPLHF. DNA for the CDR3: TGTGCCAGCAGCTCCTCCGGACAGGGGGGTTCACCCCTCCACTTT.

The CDR3 protein is CASSGQAGANVLTF. In DNA, the CDR3 is TGTGCCAGCAGCGGACAGGCTGGGGCCAACGTCCTGACTTTC. The chain combines TRBV6-4 with TRBJ2-6; 7 bases are a match to TRBD1. The CDR3 sequence is 14 residues long. V lost 6 bases, J lost 2 bases, and 1 base stayed unmatched. CDR1 is MRHNA, CDR2 SNTAGT, per germline.

V usage is TRBV2 and J usage is TRBJ2-7; 7 nucleotides agree with TRBD2. V was clipped by 3 bases and J by 1 base; unmatched bases: 6. Looked up from germline, CDR1 is SNHLY and CDR2 is FYNNEI. This CDR3 is 15 amino acids long. CDR3: CASSDVAGLSYEQYF. CDR3 in DNA: TGTGCCAGCAGTGATGTAGCGGGTCTTTCCTACGAGCAGTACTTC. The full variable domain, completed using reference TRBV2 and TRBJ2-7, is EPEVTQTPSHQVTQMGQEVILRCVPISNHLYFYWYRQILGQKVEFLVSFYNNEISEKSEIFDDQFSVERPDGSNFTLKIRSTKLEDSAMYFCASSDVAGLSYEQYFGPGTRLTVT.

The chain has TRBV3-1 (or the pseudogene TRBV3-2) and TRBJ1-3; D perhaps matches TRBD1 (5 bases). CDR1 is LGHDT and CDR2 is YNNKEL in the germline V gene (reference sequence). The CDR3 loop spans 17 amino acids. The V end lost 4 bases, the J end lost 0 bases, and 16 bases lay between the germline ends. The CDR3 DNA sequence: TGTGCCAGCAGCCCCATACTACGGGGGAGCTCTGGAAACACCATATATTTT. It yields the protein CASSPILRGSSGNTIYF.

CDR3 loop: CASSLQQAAYGYTF. CDR3 bases: TGTGCCAGCAGCCTGCAACAGGCGGCCTATGGCTACACCTTC. The rearrangement joins TRBV5-5 to TRBJ1-2, with a weak D call TRBD1 (5 bases). Trimming stripped 4 bases from V and 4 bases from J, with 14 bases between. This CDR3 spans 14 amino acids. Germline CDR1 SGHKS, CDR2 YYEKEE (reference sequence).

This clone was seen only once. This same CDR3 is encoded by further DNA sequences in the sample. This chain links TRBV7-2 with TRBJ2-5; possibly TRBD2 for D (6 bases). Germline values: CDR1 SGHTA, CDR2 FQGNSA. Trimming removed 3 bases at V and 2 bases at J, with 7 bases between. This CDR3 contains 13 residues. Here the CDR3 reads CASSFGGQETQYF. The DNA for the CDR3 is TGTGCCAGCAGCTTCGGGGGACAAGAGACCCAGTACTTC.

The gene calls are TRBV9 and TRBJ1-2; D might be TRBD1 (5 bases). Germline V lookup: CDR1 SGDLS, CDR2 YYNGEE. Trimming removed 1 base from V and 6 bases from J, with 10 bases in between. The CDR3 loop spans 13 amino acids. CDR3 in amino acids: CASSVTQANGYTF. CDR3 sequence (DNA): TGTGCCAGCAGCGTAACACAGGCCAATGGCTACACCTTC.

This rearrangement joins TRBV30 to TRBJ2-7; 9 bases align to TRBD1. The V segment lost 3 bases and the J segment 4 bases; nucleotides outside the gene matches: 7. Germline V CDR1 and CDR2: GTSNPN, SVGIG (reference sequence). The CDR3 totals 14 residues. The chain's CDR3 is CAWSRQGVSYEQYF. In DNA, the CDR3 is TGTGCCTGGAGCCGACAGGGGGTGTCTTACGAGCAGTACTTC.

This chain joins TRBV6-5 and TRBJ1-4, with D perhaps matching TRBD1 (6 bases). CDR3 length: 15 amino acids. Germline loops: CDR1 MNHEY, CDR2 SVGAGI. Trimming pared 5 bases from V and 0 bases from J, leaving 10 bases between. The CDR3: CASSLRTATNEKLFF. For the CDR3, the DNA is TGTGCCAGCAGTCTCCGGACAGCAACTAATGAAAAACTGTTTTTT.

This clone occurred once. This chain uses TRBV5-1 with TRBJ2-3; D uncertain. The ends were cut back, 5 bases at V and 2 bases at J, with 9 bases in the middle. Germline V lookup: CDR1 SGHRS, CDR2 YFSETQ. The length of the CDR3 is 13 residues. The CDR3, as DNA: TGCGCCAGCAGTGCCGGGTTCACAGATACGCAGTATTTT. Translating it yields CASSAGFTDTQYF.

A word on this clone: Other DNA sequences in this sample translate to the same CDR3. The V call is TRBV21-1, the J call TRBJ1-1; TRBD1 was called by the table and not checked on the DNA. TRBV21-1 is a recognized pseudogene. This CDR3 is 15 amino acids long. The CDR3 is CASSPKVRAWTEAFF. In DNA form, the CDR3 reads TGTGCCAGCAGCCCAAAAGTCAGGGCCTGGACTGAAGCTTTCTTT.

V and J are TRBV5-5 and TRBJ1-6, with 10 bases lining up with TRBD1. Trimming at V came to 4 bases and at J to 9 bases, leaving 13 bases not matched to a gene. Germline V gene sequence: CDR1 SGHKS, CDR2 YYEKEE (reference sequence). The CDR3 sequence is 17 residues long. CDR3 loop: CASSDTGTGASGSPLHF. As DNA, the CDR3 is TGTGCCAGCAGCGATACCGGGACAGGGGCTTCTGGTTCACCCCTCCACTTT.

The chain carries TRBV6-1 and TRBJ1-5, with D unresolved. CDR3 size: 14 residues. Germline V gene sequence: CDR1 MNHNS, CDR2 SASEGT. The V end was cut by 0 bases, the J end by 7 bases, with 10 bases between. CDR3 protein: CASSEARGGQPQHF. The CDR3 DNA sequence: TGTGCCAGCAGTGAAGCACGGGGTGGCCAGCCCCAGCATTTT.

The chain recombines TRBV7-6 with TRBJ2-3; 7 positions agree with TRBD2. The germline V gene encodes CDR1 SGHVS and CDR2 FNYEAQ. J was trimmed by 5 bases and V by 4 bases; bases with no gene match: 12. This CDR3 has 16 residues. The CDR3 DNA is TGTGCCAGCAGCTGGGAGGGGACTCCCGAATTAGATACGCAGTATTTT. It specifies CASSWEGTPELDTQYF. The full variable domain, its missing parts supplied by reference TRBV7-6 and TRBJ2-3, is GAGVSQSPRYKVTKRGQDVALRCDPISGHVSLYWYRQALGQGPEFLTYFNYEAQQDKSGLPNDRFSAERPEGSISTLTIQRTEQRDSAMYRCASSWEGTPELDTQYFGPGTRLTVL.

This clone was seen only a few times. The rearrangement joins TRBV24-1 to TRBJ1-2; 9 bases align to TRBD1. This CDR3 has 15 residues. The V segment lost 2 bases and the J segment 3 bases; nucleotides outside the gene matches: 3. Germline V gene lookup returns CDR1 KGHDR and CDR2 SFDVKD. The CDR3 loop reads CATSDYRGPHYGYTF. DNA for the CDR3: TGTGCCACCAGTGATTACAGGGGGCCACACTATGGCTACACCTTC.

This sequence joins TRBV5-4 and TRBJ1-3; the match to TRBD1 covers 9 bases. The CDR3 totals 15 residues. The J segment lost 3 bases and the V segment lost 2 bases, leaving 3 bases of the junction unmatched. Per germline, CDR1 SGHNT and CDR2 YYREEE (reference sequence). The CDR3 reads CASSLQGADGNTIYF. The CDR3 DNA follows: TGTGCCAGCAGCTTACAGGGGGCGGATGGAAACACCATATATTTT.

A few counts support this clone. This chain joins TRBV7-8 and TRBJ2-6, with TRBD1 matching over 8 bases. This CDR3 has 17 residues. The trim removed 4 bases at V and 0 bases at J, leaving 5 bases unmatched. CDR1 and CDR2 from the germline V gene are SGHVS and FQNEAQ. The CDR3 coding sequence is TGTGCCAGCAGCTCCCGGACAGGGAGCTCTGGGGCCAACGTCCTGACTTTC. As protein: CASSSRTGSSGANVLTF.

V gene TRBV28 combines with J gene TRBJ1-2; D not resolved. Germline CDR1 reads MDHEN; CDR2 reads SYDVKM. V gave up 10 bases and J gave up 2 bases, with 17 bases separating them. The CDR3 has 14 residues. CDR3 sequence: CATHVLITNYGYTF. The CDR3 region has the DNA TGTGCCACCCATGTCCTTATCACAAACTATGGCTACACCTTC.

This clone appeared a few times. The chain links TRBV5-1 to TRBJ2-1; the match to TRBD2 covers 8 bases. Germline V lookup: CDR1 SGHRS, CDR2 YFSETQ. CDR3 size: 15 residues. J gave up 8 bases and V 0 bases, and 7 bases lay outside the gene matches. CDR3 loop: CASSLGSSGFDEQFF. The CDR3 DNA follows: TGCGCCAGCAGCTTGGGGTCTAGCGGGTTCGATGAGCAGTTCTTC.

The chain joins TRBV18 to TRBJ2-1, with 9 bases identical to TRBD1. The CDR3 sequence is 18 residues long. Germline V gene sequence: CDR1 KGHSH, CDR2 LQKENI. Trimming cost V 2 bases and J 3 bases; bases outside gene matches: 11. The CDR3 spells CASSPFPTGGVNYNEQFF. The CDR3 DNA follows: TGTGCCAGCTCACCATTCCCAACAGGGGGCGTGAACTACAATGAGCAGTTCTTC.

The chain carries TRBV2 and TRBJ2-1; 10 bases map to TRBD2. Germline V gene lookup returns CDR1 SNHLY and CDR2 FYNNEI. After removal of 0 bases from V and 7 bases from J, the junction contained 3 bases not matched to a gene. There are 15 residues in the CDR3. In DNA form, the CDR3 reads TGTGCCAGCAGTGAAGCCAGGGGACTAGCGAATGAGCAGTTCTTC. The encoded protein is CASSEARGLANEQFF.

V gene TRBV27 combines with J gene TRBJ1-6; 9 bases are shared with TRBD1. The CDR3 is made up of 15 amino acids. The germline CDR1 and CDR2 sequences are MNHEY and SMNVEV (reference sequence). Trimming took 4 bases from V and 5 from J; bases not matched to a gene: 3. CDR3 region: CASSSRTGDNSPLHF. The CDR3 DNA sequence: TGTGCCAGCAGTTCCCGGACAGGGGATAATTCACCCCTCCACTTT.

V gene TRBV9 combines with J gene TRBJ2-5, with D perhaps TRBD1 (5 bases). This CDR3 is 16 amino acids long. Germline V gene lookup returns CDR1 SGDLS and CDR2 YYNGEE. V dropped 0 bases and J dropped 5 bases, with 17 bases sitting between them. DNA for the CDR3: TGTGCCAGCAGCGTAGCTCTAAGTGGGGCAGCGGAGACCCAGTACTTC. It specifies CASSVALSGAAETQYF.

This rearrangement joins TRBV29-1 to TRBJ1-2, with 10 nucleotides matching TRBD1. With V trimmed by 5 bases and J by 4 bases, 7 bases remained unmatched. CDR3 length: 14 residues. The V gene's germline CDR1 is SQVTM and CDR2 ANQGSEA. CDR3 loop: CSVWAGTGVYGYTF. CDR3 nucleotide sequence: TGCAGCGTTTGGGCCGGGACAGGGGTCTATGGCTACACCTTC.